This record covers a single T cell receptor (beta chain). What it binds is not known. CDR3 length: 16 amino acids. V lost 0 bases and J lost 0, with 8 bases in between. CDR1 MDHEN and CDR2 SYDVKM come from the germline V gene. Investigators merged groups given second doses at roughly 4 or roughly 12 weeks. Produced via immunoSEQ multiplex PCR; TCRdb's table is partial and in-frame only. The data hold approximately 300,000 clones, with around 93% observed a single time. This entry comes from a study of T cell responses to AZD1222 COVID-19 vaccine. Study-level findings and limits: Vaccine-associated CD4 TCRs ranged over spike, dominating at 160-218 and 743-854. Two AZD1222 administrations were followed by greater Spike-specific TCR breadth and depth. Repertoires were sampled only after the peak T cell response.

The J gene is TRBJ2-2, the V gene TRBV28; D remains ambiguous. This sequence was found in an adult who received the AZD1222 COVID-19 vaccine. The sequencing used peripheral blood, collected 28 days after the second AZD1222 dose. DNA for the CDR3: TGTGCCAGCAGTTTATGGGAAGGGCCGAACACCGGGGAGCTGTTTTTT. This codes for CASSLWEGPNTGELFF.